Below, 21 T cell receptor beta chains from the same sample are listed, as sequenced in a study of blood T cell repertoires in COVID-19. Profiled with immunoSEQ multiplex PCR; TCRdb holds only in-frame clones, not every one. The table lists about 210,000 clones, around four fifths of them singletons. What was sequenced was peripheral blood. The receptors come from a woman aged 45-65 years with acute or convalescent COVID-19.

This clone has only a few counts. The rearrangement joins TRBV3-1 (or the pseudogene TRBV3-2) to TRBJ2-1; TRBD1 aligns across 7 bases. The V gene's germline CDR1 is LGHDT and CDR2 YNNKEL (reference sequence). J was trimmed by 5 bases and V by 3 bases; bases with no gene match: 16. The CDR3 has 18 amino acids. The CDR3 DNA follows: TGTGCCAGCAGCCAGGTACCAGGACAGGCGTCAAGGGACAATGAGCAGTTCTTC. Its protein product is CASSQVPGQASRDNEQFF.

In DNA form, the CDR3 reads TGTGCCAGTAGTACGGGGGTGGTCGGCTATGGCTACACCTTC. Translated: CASSTGVVGYGYTF. V gene TRBV19 combines with J gene TRBJ1-2; TRBD1 might be the D (5 bases). This CDR3 spans 14 amino acids. The germline CDR1 and CDR2 sequences are LNHDA and SQIVND (reference sequence). V lost 4 bases and J 4 bases, leaving 13 bases between the germline ends. The variable domain in full, with the rest retrieved from reference TRBV19 and TRBJ1-2, is DGGITQSPKYLFRKEGQNVTLSCEQNLNHDAMYWYRQDPGQGLRLIYYSQIVNDFQKGDIAEGYSVSREKKESFPLTVTSAQKNPTAFYLCASSTGVVGYGYTFGSGTRLTVV.

This sequence joins TRBV7-8 and TRBJ1-2; D not resolved. Trimming took off 1 base at V and 14 bases at J, with 17 bases between the two ends. Germline loops: CDR1 SGHVS, CDR2 FQNEAQ. The CDR3 is made up of 13 amino acids. The CDR3 sequence: CASSLGRSYIPTF. For the CDR3, the DNA is TGTGCCAGCAGCTTAGGCAGATCTTACATTCCGACCTTC.

V is TRBV5-4 and J is TRBJ2-3; TRBD2 matches 7 bases. The CDR3 is 15 residues long. Per the germline V gene, CDR1 is SGHNT and CDR2 is YYREEE (reference sequence). Germline trimming cut 1 base from V and 1 base from J; bases unmatched to any gene: 3. This chain's CDR3 is CASSLSAGGTDTQYF. CDR3 nucleotide sequence: TGTGCCAGCAGCTTGAGTGCGGGAGGCACAGATACGCAGTATTTT. Filled out from reference TRBV5-4 and TRBJ2-3, the complete variable domain reads ETGVTQSPTHLIKTRGQQVTLRCSSQSGHNTVSWYQQALGQGPQFIFQYYREEENGRGNFPPRFSGLQFPNYSSELNVNALELDDSALYLCASSLSAGGTDTQYFGPGTRLTVL.

The CDR3: CASSLQWENEKLFF. DNA for the CDR3: TGTGCCAGCAGTTTGCAGTGGGAGAATGAAAAACTGTTTTTT. The chain combines TRBV28 with TRBJ1-4; D is unclear. V lost 3 bases and J 5 bases, leaving 10 bases between the germline ends. Germline lookup yields CDR1 MDHEN and CDR2 SYDVKM. The CDR3 is made up of 14 amino acids. Full variable domain (rest looked up from reference TRBV28 and TRBJ1-4): DVKVTQSSRYLVKRTGEKVFLECVQDMDHENMFWYRQDPGLGLRLIYFSYDVKMKEKGDIPEGYSVSREKKERFSLILESASTNQTSMYLCASSLQWENEKLFFGSGTQLSVL.

The rearrangement links TRBV20-1 to TRBJ2-1, with D tentatively TRBD2 (6 bases). V lost 5 bases to trimming and J lost 9 bases, with 11 bases between them. Germline V lookup: CDR1 DFQATT, CDR2 SNEGSKA (reference sequence). The CDR3 length is 11 residues. In DNA form, the CDR3 reads TGCAGTGCTGGGGACTCCGGTGAGCAGTTCTTC. It codes for CSAGDSGEQFF.

The chain carries TRBV20-1 and TRBJ1-1, with D perhaps matching TRBD1 (5 bases). The CDR3 is 11 residues long. The germline V and J ends were trimmed by 0 bases and 11 bases, with 10 bases remaining between them. CDR1 and CDR2 from the germline V gene are DFQATT and SNEGSKA (reference sequence). CDR3 in DNA: TGCAGTGCTAGAGATAAGCGGGACGCTTTCTTT. Translation: CSARDKRDAFF.

The genes are TRBV7-8 and TRBJ2-1; possible D gene TRBD2, 5 bases. Germline loops: CDR1 SGHVS, CDR2 FQNEAQ. The CDR3 covers 15 residues. Trimming took off 0 bases at V and 15 bases at J, with 21 bases between the two ends. CDR3 protein: CASSLAVASRKASFF. The CDR3 bases are TGTGCCAGCAGCTTAGCGGTAGCTAGCCGGAAGGCTTCGTTCTTC.

The CDR3 bases are TGTGCCAGCAGCCTTGAGACGTTGGCTAGCCACCTGGGCACCGGGGAGCTGTTTTTT. Its translation is CASSLETLASHLGTGELFF. This rearrangement joins TRBV4-2 to TRBJ2-2; perhaps TRBD2 as D (5 bases). This CDR3 has 19 residues. Trimming shortened V by 4 bases and J by 4 bases, and 25 bases separated the two germline ends. Looked up from germline, CDR1 is LGHNA and CDR2 is YNFKEQ.

This chain connects TRBV28 to TRBJ2-4, with D perhaps matching TRBD1 (6 bases). The CDR3 is 15 residues long. CDR1 and CDR2 from the germline V gene are MDHEN and SYDVKM. V lost 7 bases and J 0 bases, leaving 13 bases between the germline ends. CDR3 residues: CASTKRGRAKNIQYF. In nucleotides, the CDR3 is TGTGCCAGCACCAAGAGGGGGAGAGCCAAAAACATTCAGTACTTC.

This clone has a handful of counts. This rearrangement joins TRBV28 to TRBJ2-7; D gene ambiguous. V was pared by 6 bases and J by 4 bases, with 13 bases between. This CDR3 is 13 amino acids long. The germline V gene has CDR1 MDHEN and CDR2 SYDVKM. The chain's CDR3 is CASSPQALYEQYF. The CDR3 nucleotides read TGTGCCAGCAGCCCCCAGGCCTTATACGAGCAGTACTTC.

The CDR3 is CASSFPSGRAGDTQYF. CDR3 nucleotides: TGTGCCAGCAGCTTCCCCAGCGGGAGGGCCGGAGATACGCAGTATTTT. The rearrangement uses TRBV5-6 and TRBJ2-3; 10 bases match TRBD2. The V gene end was trimmed by 2 bases and the J gene end by 5 bases; junction bases not matched to a gene: 8. CDR1 SGHDT and CDR2 YYEEEE come from the germline V gene. This CDR3 region has 16 residues.

The CDR3 DNA reads TGTGCCACCAGCTCTGGACTAGCGCTATCCTCCTACGAGCAGTACTTC. It is translated as CATSSGLALSSYEQYF. The chain combines TRBV15 with TRBJ2-7; 9 nucleotides line up with TRBD2. CDR1 and CDR2 (germline): LNHNV, YYDKDF (reference sequence). V was clipped by 5 bases and J by 0 bases; unmatched bases: 8. The CDR3 loop spans 16 amino acids.

On this clone itself: Other DNA sequences within the sample encode an identical CDR3. This chain connects TRBV3-1 (or the pseudogene TRBV3-2) to TRBJ2-7, with a weak D call TRBD1 (6 bases). The ends were cut back, 0 bases at V and 6 bases at J, with 6 bases in the middle. The V gene's germline CDR1 is LGHDT and CDR2 YNNKEL (reference sequence). This CDR3 has 12 amino acids. CDR3 residues: CASSQDRGEQYF. The CDR3 DNA reads TGTGCCAGCAGCCAAGACAGGGGCGAGCAGTACTTC.

V and J are TRBV5-4 and TRBJ2-2; a weak D match, TRBD1 (5 bases). Trimming cost V 0 bases and J 4 bases, with 13 bases left between them. CDR3 length equals 16 residues. Germline values: CDR1 SGHNT, CDR2 YYREEE (reference sequence). The CDR3 here is CASSLDVKGRTGELFF. The CDR3 nucleotides read TGTGCCAGCAGCTTGGATGTGAAGGGGCGCACCGGGGAGCTGTTTTTT.

This chain uses TRBV25-1 with TRBJ1-1; D is ambiguous. CDR1 and CDR2 from the germline V gene are MGHDK and SYGVNS. V was clipped by 8 bases and J by 4 bases, with 17 bases between them. The CDR3 loop spans 14 amino acids. The CDR3 DNA is TGTGCCAGCGGTTATAGCGGGTGGGGCACTGAAGCTTTCTTT. It translates to CASGYSGWGTEAFF.

V usage is TRBV21-1 and J usage is TRBJ2-1; the table's D call of TRBD2 was not tested on the DNA. TRBV21-1 has pseudogene status. The CDR3 spans 12 residues. CDR3: CASEGVDNEQFF. DNA for the CDR3: TGTGCCAGCGAGGGAGTCGACAATGAGCAGTTCTTC.

The gene calls are TRBV11-2 and TRBJ2-7; 7 bases map to TRBD1. CDR1 SGHAT and CDR2 FQNNGV come from the germline V gene. J gave up 0 bases and V 1 base, and 6 bases lay outside the gene matches. The CDR3 contains 16 residues. This chain's CDR3 is CASSLAPDRNSYEQYF. The CDR3 nucleotides read TGTGCCAGCAGCTTAGCTCCGGACAGGAACTCCTACGAGCAGTACTTC.

The chain links TRBV6-6 to TRBJ2-2; 8 bases map to TRBD1. CDR3 length: 15 residues. Germline V gene data show CDR1 as MNHNY and CDR2 as SVGAGI (reference sequence). Trimming removed 6 bases from V and 2 bases from J; junction bases left unmatched: 5. The CDR3 reads CASSPGTGNTGELFF. CDR3 sequence (DNA): TGTGCCAGCAGCCCCGGGACAGGAAACACCGGGGAGCTGTTTTTT.

CDR3 sequence: CSASDGSTDTQYF. The CDR3 region has the DNA TGCAGTGCTAGTGACGGGAGCACAGATACGCAGTATTTT. The chain carries TRBV20-1 and TRBJ2-3; D uncertain. This CDR3 is 13 amino acids long. V shed 3 bases and J shed 0 bases, with 7 bases lying between them. Germline V gives CDR1 DFQATT, CDR2 SNEGSKA (reference sequence).

This chain links TRBV3-1 (or the pseudogene TRBV3-2) with TRBJ2-5, with D perhaps matching TRBD1 (5 bases). CDR1 LGHDT and CDR2 YNNKEL come from the germline V gene (reference sequence). V shed 2 bases and J shed 4 bases, with 5 bases lying between them. There are 12 residues in the CDR3. The CDR3 region is CASSQQGETQYF. In nucleotides, the CDR3 is TGTGCCAGCAGCCAACAGGGAGAGACCCAGTACTTC.